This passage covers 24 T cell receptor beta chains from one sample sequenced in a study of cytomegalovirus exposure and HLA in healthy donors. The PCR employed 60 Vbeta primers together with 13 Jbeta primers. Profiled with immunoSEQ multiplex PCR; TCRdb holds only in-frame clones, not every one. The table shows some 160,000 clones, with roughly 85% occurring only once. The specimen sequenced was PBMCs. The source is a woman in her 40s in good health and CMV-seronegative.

Written as DNA, the CDR3 is TGTGCCAGCAGTAGCGGGGCCTACAATGAGCAGTTCTTC. Its protein product is CASSSGAYNEQFF. V usage is TRBV2 and J usage is TRBJ2-1, with 7 bases fitting TRBD2. V was pared by 5 bases and J by 2 bases, with 0 bases of the junction left unmatched. Germline V lookup: CDR1 SNHLY, CDR2 FYNNEI. The CDR3 is 13 amino acids.

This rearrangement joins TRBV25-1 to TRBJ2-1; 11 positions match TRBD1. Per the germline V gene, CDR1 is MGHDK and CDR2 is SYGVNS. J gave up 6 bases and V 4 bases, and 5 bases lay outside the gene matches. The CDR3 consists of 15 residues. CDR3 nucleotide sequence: TGTGCCAGCAGTGCTTTCGGGACAGGGGGCAATGAGCAGTTCTTC. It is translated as CASSAFGTGGNEQFF.

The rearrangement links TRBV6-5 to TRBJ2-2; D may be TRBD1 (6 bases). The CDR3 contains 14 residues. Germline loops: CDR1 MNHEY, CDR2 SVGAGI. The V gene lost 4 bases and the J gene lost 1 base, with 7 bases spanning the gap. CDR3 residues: CASSLTGNTGELFF. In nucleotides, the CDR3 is TGTGCCAGCAGTTTGACAGGGAACACCGGGGAGCTGTTTTTT.

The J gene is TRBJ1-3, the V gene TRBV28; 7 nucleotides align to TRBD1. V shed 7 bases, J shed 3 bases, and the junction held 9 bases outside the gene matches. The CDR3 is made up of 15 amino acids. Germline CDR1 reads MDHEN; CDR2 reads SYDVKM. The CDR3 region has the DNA TGTGCCAGCACCTTGGGCGGGACAGTTGGAAACACCATATATTTT. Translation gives CASTLGGTVGNTIYF.

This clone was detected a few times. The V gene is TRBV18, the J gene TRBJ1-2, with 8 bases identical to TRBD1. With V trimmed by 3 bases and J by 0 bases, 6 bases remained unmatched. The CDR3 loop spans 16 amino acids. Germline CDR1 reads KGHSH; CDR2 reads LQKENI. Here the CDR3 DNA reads TGTGCCAGCTCACCCCGACAGGGGCGAACTAACTATGGCTACACCTTC. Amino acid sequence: CASSPRQGRTNYGYTF. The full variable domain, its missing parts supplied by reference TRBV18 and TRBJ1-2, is NAGVMQNPRHLVRRRGQEARLRCSPMKGHSHVYWYRQLPEEGLKFMVYLQKENIIDESGMPKERFSAEFPKEGPSILRIQQVVRGDSAAYFCASSPRQGRTNYGYTFGSGTRLTVV.

In DNA, the CDR3 is TGCGCCAGCAGCTCAGCTATAGGGGGATGGCGCTACACCTTC. Protein sequence: CASSSAIGGWRYTF. This rearrangement joins TRBV5-1 to TRBJ1-2, with D maybe TRBD1 (6 bases). Trimming left V 3 bases short and J 9 bases short, with 18 bases between. The CDR3 extends over 14 amino acids. CDR1 is SGHRS, CDR2 YFSETQ, per germline.

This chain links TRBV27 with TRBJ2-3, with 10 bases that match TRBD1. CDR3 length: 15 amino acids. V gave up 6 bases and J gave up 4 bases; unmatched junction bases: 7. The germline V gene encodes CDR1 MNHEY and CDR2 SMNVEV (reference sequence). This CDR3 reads CASSDRDRGPDTQYF. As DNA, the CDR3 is TGTGCCAGCAGCGACCGGGACAGGGGCCCAGATACGCAGTATTTT.

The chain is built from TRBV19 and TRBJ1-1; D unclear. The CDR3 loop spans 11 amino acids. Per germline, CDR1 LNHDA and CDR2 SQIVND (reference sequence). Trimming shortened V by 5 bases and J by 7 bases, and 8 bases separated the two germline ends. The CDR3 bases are TGTGCCAGTAGTTCCAGTCATGAAGCTTTCTTT. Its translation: CASSSSHEAFF.

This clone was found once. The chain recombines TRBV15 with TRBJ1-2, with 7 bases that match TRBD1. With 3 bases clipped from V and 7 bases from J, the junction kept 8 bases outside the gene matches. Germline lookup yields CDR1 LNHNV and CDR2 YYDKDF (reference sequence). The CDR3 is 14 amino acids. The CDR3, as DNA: TGTGCCACCAGCAGGGGGGACAGCTGGGCTGGCTACACCTTC. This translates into CATSRGDSWAGYTF.

The CDR3 region is CASSFSGGNYEQYF. DNA of the CDR3: TGTGCCAGCAGTTTTAGCGGGGGGAATTACGAGCAGTACTTC. The rearrangement uses TRBV27 and TRBJ2-7, with 10 bases fitting TRBD2. The J segment lost 4 bases and the V segment lost 3 bases, leaving 3 bases of the junction unmatched. The CDR3 extends over 14 amino acids. The germline V gene has CDR1 MNHEY and CDR2 SMNVEV (reference sequence).

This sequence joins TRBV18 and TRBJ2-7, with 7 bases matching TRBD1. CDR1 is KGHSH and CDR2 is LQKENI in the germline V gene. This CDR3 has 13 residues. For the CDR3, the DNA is TGTGCGAGCCATCCAGGGGGCTCCTACGAGCAGTACTTC. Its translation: CASHPGGSYEQYF.

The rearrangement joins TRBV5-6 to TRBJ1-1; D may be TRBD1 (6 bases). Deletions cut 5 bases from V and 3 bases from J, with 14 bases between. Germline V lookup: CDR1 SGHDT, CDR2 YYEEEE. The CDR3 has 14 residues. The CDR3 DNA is TGTGCCAGCAGTAACCATCCAGGGGACACTGAAGCTTTCTTT. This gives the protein CASSNHPGDTEAFF.

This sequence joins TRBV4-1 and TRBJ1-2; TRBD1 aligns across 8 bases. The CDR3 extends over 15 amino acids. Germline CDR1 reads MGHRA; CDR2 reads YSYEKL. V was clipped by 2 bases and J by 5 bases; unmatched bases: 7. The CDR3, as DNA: TGCGCCAGCAGCCAACCACAGGGGGAAACATATGGCTACACCTTC. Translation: CASSQPQGETYGYTF.

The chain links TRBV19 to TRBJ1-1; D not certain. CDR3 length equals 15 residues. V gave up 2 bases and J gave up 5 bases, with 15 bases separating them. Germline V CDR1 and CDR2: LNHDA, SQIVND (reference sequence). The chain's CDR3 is CASSIRSGGGTEAFF. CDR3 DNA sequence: TGTGCCAGTAGTATAAGGAGTGGAGGCGGAACTGAAGCTTTCTTT.

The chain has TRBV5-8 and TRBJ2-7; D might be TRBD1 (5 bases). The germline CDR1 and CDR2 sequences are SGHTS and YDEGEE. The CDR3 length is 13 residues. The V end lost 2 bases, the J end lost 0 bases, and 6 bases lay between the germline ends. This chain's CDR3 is CASSFRDSYEQYF. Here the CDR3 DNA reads TGTGCCAGCAGCTTCAGGGACTCCTACGAGCAGTACTTC.

CDR3 sequence (DNA): TGCGCCAGGACCAGTGGGACTAGCGGGTTAGTAGAAGAGACCCAGTACTTC. This translates into CARTSGTSGLVEETQYF. The J gene is TRBJ2-5, the V gene TRBV10-1, with 12 bases fitting TRBD2. This CDR3 contains 17 residues. The V segment lost 9 bases and the J segment 3 bases; nucleotides outside the gene matches: 14. CDR1 is WNHNN and CDR2 is SYGVQD in the germline V gene (reference sequence).

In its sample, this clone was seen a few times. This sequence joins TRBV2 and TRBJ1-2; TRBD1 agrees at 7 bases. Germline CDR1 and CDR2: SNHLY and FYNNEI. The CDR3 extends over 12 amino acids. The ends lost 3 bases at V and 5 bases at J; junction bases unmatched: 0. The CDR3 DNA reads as TGTGCCAGCAGTGAGGACAGGTATGGCTACACCTTC. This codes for CASSEDRYGYTF.

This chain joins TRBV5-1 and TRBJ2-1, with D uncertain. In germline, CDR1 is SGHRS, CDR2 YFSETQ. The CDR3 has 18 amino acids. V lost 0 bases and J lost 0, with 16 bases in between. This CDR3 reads CASSLGFGGQSSYNEQFF. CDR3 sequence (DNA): TGCGCCAGCAGCTTGGGGTTCGGTGGGCAGAGCTCCTACAATGAGCAGTTCTTC.

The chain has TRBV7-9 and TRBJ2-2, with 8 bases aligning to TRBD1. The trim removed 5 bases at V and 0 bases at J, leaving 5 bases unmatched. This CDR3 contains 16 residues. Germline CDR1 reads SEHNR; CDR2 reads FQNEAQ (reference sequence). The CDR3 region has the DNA TGTGCCAGCAGCCATTGGGGACAGGCGAACACCGGGGAGCTGTTTTTT. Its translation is CASSHWGQANTGELFF. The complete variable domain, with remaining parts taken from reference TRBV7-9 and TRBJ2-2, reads DTGVSQNPRHKITKRGQNVTFRCDPISEHNRLYWYRQTLGQGPEFLTYFQNEAQLEKSRLLSDRFSAERPKGSFSTLEIQRTEQGDSAMYLCASSHWGQANTGELFFGEGSRLTVL.

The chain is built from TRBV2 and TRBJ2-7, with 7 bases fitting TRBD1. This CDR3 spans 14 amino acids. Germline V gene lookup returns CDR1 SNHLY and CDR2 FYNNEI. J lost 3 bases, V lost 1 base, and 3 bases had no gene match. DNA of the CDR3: TGTGCCAGCAGTGAAGACAGGGGACACTACGAGCAGTACTTC. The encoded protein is CASSEDRGHYEQYF. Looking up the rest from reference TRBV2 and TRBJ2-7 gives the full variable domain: EPEVTQTPSHQVTQMGQEVILRCVPISNHLYFYWYRQILGQKVEFLVSFYNNEISEKSEIFDDQFSVERPDGSNFTLKIRSTKLEDSAMYFCASSEDRGHYEQYFGPGTRLTVT.

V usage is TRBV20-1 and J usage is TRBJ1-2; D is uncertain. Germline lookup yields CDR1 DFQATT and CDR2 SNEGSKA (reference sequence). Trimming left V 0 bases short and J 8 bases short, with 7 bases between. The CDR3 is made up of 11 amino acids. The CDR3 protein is CSARDSRGYTF. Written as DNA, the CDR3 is TGCAGTGCTAGAGATAGTCGCGGCTACACCTTC.

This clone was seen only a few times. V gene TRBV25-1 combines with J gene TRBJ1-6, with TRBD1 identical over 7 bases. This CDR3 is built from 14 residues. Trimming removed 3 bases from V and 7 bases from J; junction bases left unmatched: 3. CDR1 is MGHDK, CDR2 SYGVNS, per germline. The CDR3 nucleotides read TGTGCCAGCAGTGACGGGACAGCAAATTCACCCCTCCACTTT. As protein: CASSDGTANSPLHF.

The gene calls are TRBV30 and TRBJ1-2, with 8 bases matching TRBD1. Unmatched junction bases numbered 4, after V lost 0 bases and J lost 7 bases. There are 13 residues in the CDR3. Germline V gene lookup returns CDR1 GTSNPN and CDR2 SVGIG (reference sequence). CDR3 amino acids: CAWSVGQGIGYTF. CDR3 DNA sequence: TGTGCCTGGAGTGTAGGACAGGGAATTGGCTACACCTTC.

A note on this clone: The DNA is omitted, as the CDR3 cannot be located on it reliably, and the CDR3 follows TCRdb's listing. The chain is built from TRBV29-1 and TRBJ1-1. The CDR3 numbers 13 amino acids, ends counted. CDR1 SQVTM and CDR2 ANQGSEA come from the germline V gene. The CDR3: CSVGPGGNTEAFF.